Shown below are 20 T cell receptor beta chains from a single sample sequenced in a study of cytomegalovirus exposure and HLA in healthy donors. The PCR used 60 Vbeta and 13 Jbeta primers. Assay used: immunoSEQ multiplex PCR; TCRdb lists only in-frame clones, some missing. The table lists roughly 64,000 clones. Source material: PBMCs. These receptors all come from a woman younger than 30 in good health and CMV-seronegative.

The chain links TRBV9 to TRBJ2-3, with 7 bases matching TRBD1. The CDR3 is made up of 13 amino acids. Trimming took 3 bases from V and 4 from J; bases not matched to a gene: 2. The germline V gene has CDR1 SGDLS and CDR2 YYNGEE. The CDR3 spells CASSGQGADTQYF. The CDR3 coding sequence is TGTGCCAGCAGCGGACAGGGTGCAGATACGCAGTATTTT.

The rearrangement uses TRBV10-2 and TRBJ1-2; 7 nucleotides line up with TRBD1. Germline V gene sequence: CDR1 WSHSY, CDR2 SAAADI. J lost 4 bases, V lost 0 bases, and 2 bases had no gene match. The CDR3 is 14 residues long. The CDR3 here is CASSESAGGYGYTF. The DNA of the CDR3 is TGCGCCAGCAGTGAGTCGGCAGGGGGCTATGGCTACACCTTC.

This chain links TRBV6-5 with TRBJ2-7; 10 bases map to TRBD1. The J segment lost 1 base and the V segment lost 8 bases, leaving 2 bases of the junction unmatched. Germline V gives CDR1 MNHEY, CDR2 SVGAGI. The CDR3 loop spans 13 amino acids. This CDR3 reads CASDRGRSYEQYF. The CDR3 DNA follows: TGTGCCAGCGACAGGGGGCGATCCTACGAGCAGTACTTC.

V is TRBV6-1 and J is TRBJ1-4; 7 bases are shared with TRBD1. The CDR3 extends over 14 amino acids. V lost 2 bases and J lost 8; bases outside the gene matches: 5. Germline values: CDR1 MNHNS, CDR2 SASEGT. CDR3 coding DNA: TGTGCCAGCAGTGAACACAGGGGTGGGGAAAAACTGTTTTTT. It yields the protein CASSEHRGGEKLFF.

The chain employs TRBV29-1 and TRBJ1-1; D may be TRBD1 (6 bases). This CDR3 contains 14 residues. CDR1 is SQVTM and CDR2 is ANQGSEA in the germline V gene. Between the trimmed V and J ends, which lost 4 bases and 0 bases, there was a span of 12 bases. In nucleotides, the CDR3 is TGCAGCGTTGCGGACAGTCGCTTGAACACTGAAGCTTTCTTT. This codes for CSVADSRLNTEAFF.

Written as DNA, the CDR3 is TGTGCCAGCAGCCAGGGCGGGAGTCTCAACGAGCAGTACTTC. Its protein product is CASSQGGSLNEQYF. The rearrangement uses TRBV9 and TRBJ2-7, with TRBD2 identical over 7 bases. This CDR3 comprises 14 residues. V lost 4 bases, J lost 5 bases, and 9 bases stayed unmatched. Germline CDR1 is SGDLS and CDR2 is YYNGEE.

The chain joins TRBV6-5 to TRBJ1-2; tentatively, D is TRBD1 (5 bases). Trimming pared 0 bases from V and 5 bases from J, leaving 13 bases between. Germline loops: CDR1 MNHEY, CDR2 SVGAGI. CDR3 length: 15 residues. The CDR3 loop reads CASSYSARALYGYTF. In DNA form, the CDR3 reads TGTGCCAGCAGTTACTCAGCCAGGGCGCTGTATGGCTACACCTTC.

The J gene is TRBJ2-2, the V gene TRBV6-1, with D unclear. The CDR3 is 13 amino acids. Trimming cost V 2 bases and J 6 bases, with 7 bases left between them. Germline loops: CDR1 MNHNS, CDR2 SASEGT. CDR3 DNA sequence: TGTGCCAGCAGTGAACCTCGGGCCGGGGAGCTGTTTTTT. It is translated as CASSEPRAGELFF.

The J gene is TRBJ2-7, the V gene TRBV9; 14 bases are a match to TRBD2. This CDR3 is 16 amino acids long. J was trimmed by 5 bases and V by 0 bases; bases with no gene match: 4. Germline V lookup: CDR1 SGDLS, CDR2 YYNGEE. Here the CDR3 reads CASSVVGLAGVDEQYF. The DNA of the CDR3 is TGTGCCAGCAGCGTAGTGGGACTAGCGGGAGTTGACGAGCAGTACTTC.

The chain combines TRBV29-1 with TRBJ1-2, with D maybe TRBD1 (5 bases). The CDR3 contains 11 residues. Germline V gene sequence: CDR1 SQVTM, CDR2 ANQGSEA. The V gene lost 4 bases and the J gene lost 6 bases, with 9 bases spanning the gap. The CDR3 loop reads CSVAGLDGYTF. CDR3 in DNA: TGCAGCGTTGCAGGGTTGGATGGCTACACCTTC.

The CDR3 coding sequence is TGTGCCAGCAGCCAAACCTCGATAGGCGGGGGCCTCGCTAAAAACATTCAGTACTTC. Residues: CASSQTSIGGGLAKNIQYF. The chain uses TRBV13 and TRBJ2-4; the D gene is possibly TRBD2 (7 bases). Per the germline V gene, CDR1 is PRHDT and CDR2 is FYEKMQ (reference sequence). This CDR3 comprises 19 residues. V lost 5 bases, J lost 4 bases, and 27 bases lay in between.

This chain joins TRBV6-1 and TRBJ2-1; D unclear. The CDR3 covers 12 residues. Trimming stripped 3 bases from V and 6 bases from J, with 6 bases between. CDR1 and CDR2 (germline): MNHNS, SASEGT. Here the CDR3 reads CASSDQINEQFF. Here the CDR3 DNA reads TGTGCCAGCAGTGACCAGATCAATGAGCAGTTCTTC.

This chain links TRBV4-1 with TRBJ2-7; no reliable D call. The germline V gene encodes CDR1 MGHRA and CDR2 YSYEKL. The CDR3 spans 16 residues. V was shortened by 2 bases and J by 0 bases, with 14 bases between the two germline ends. CDR3 coding DNA: TGCGCCAGCAGCCAACTCGACAACAGTCCCTCCTACGAGCAGTACTTC. Protein: CASSQLDNSPSYEQYF.

The chain couples TRBV13 to TRBJ2-5; TRBD2 might be the D (5 bases). Trimming shortened V by 2 bases and J by 2 bases, and 9 bases separated the two germline ends. Germline loops: CDR1 PRHDT, CDR2 FYEKMQ (reference sequence). This CDR3 spans 14 amino acids. CDR3 region: CASSLRRAQETQYF. CDR3 coding DNA: TGTGCCAGCAGCTTAAGGCGGGCGCAAGAGACCCAGTACTTC.

Of note for this clone: This sample also contains other DNA sequences that code for the same CDR3. DNA of the CDR3: TGTGCCAGCAGTTACTCGGGGACAGGCGCTAACTATGGCTACACCTTC. As protein: CASSYSGTGANYGYTF. The rearrangement uses TRBV6-5 and TRBJ1-2, with 8 bases identical to TRBD1. Germline CDR1 and CDR2: MNHEY and SVGAGI. This CDR3 is built from 16 residues. Trimming took 0 bases from V and 0 from J; bases not matched to a gene: 3.

The rearrangement uses TRBV5-4 and TRBJ2-7, with D possibly being TRBD2 (6 bases). V lost 5 bases, J lost 0 bases, and 12 bases lay in between. The CDR3 consists of 14 residues. Germline CDR1 reads SGHNT; CDR2 reads YYREEE (reference sequence). CDR3: CASRVAEGSYEQYF. The CDR3 nucleotides are TGTGCCAGCAGGGTAGCGGAAGGCTCCTACGAGCAGTACTTC. Full variable domain (outside the CDR3, taken from reference TRBV5-4 and TRBJ2-7): ETGVTQSPTHLIKTRGQQVTLRCSSQSGHNTVSWYQQALGQGPQFIFQYYREEENGRGNFPPRFSGLQFPNYSSELNVNALELDDSALYLCASRVAEGSYEQYFGPGTRLTVT.

This chain connects TRBV5-6 to TRBJ2-7; D gene uncertain. V lost 4 bases and J lost 0, with 11 bases in between. The CDR3 contains 14 residues. Germline-derived CDR1 and CDR2 are SGHDT and YYEEEE. In DNA form, the CDR3 reads TGTGCCAGCAGCCTGGGCTCCTACTCCTACGAGCAGTACTTC. The encoded protein is CASSLGSYSYEQYF.

The chain has TRBV5-6 and TRBJ1-2; TRBD1 matches 10 bases. CDR1 is SGHDT, CDR2 YYEEEE, per germline. The CDR3 contains 16 residues. V dropped 0 bases and J dropped 4; count of bases not matched to a gene: 6. The chain's CDR3 is CASSLGQGARSYGYTF. The CDR3 DNA reads as TGTGCCAGCAGCTTGGGACAGGGGGCGCGGAGCTATGGCTACACCTTC.

The CDR3 sequence is CASRSGGEQYF. CDR3 sequence (DNA): TGTGCCAGCAGGTCCGGCGGAGAGCAGTACTTC. The rearrangement links TRBV7-8 to TRBJ2-7, with no clear D. Trimming took 6 bases from V and 7 from J, leaving 10 bases between them. Germline values: CDR1 SGHVS, CDR2 FQNEAQ. This CDR3 spans 11 amino acids.

This rearrangement joins TRBV28 to TRBJ1-5, with D hard to call. V was pared by 2 bases and J by 5 bases, with 10 bases between. Germline V gives CDR1 MDHEN, CDR2 SYDVKM. This CDR3 is 14 amino acids long. The CDR3 is CASSLGSDDQPQHF. The CDR3 region has the DNA TGTGCCAGCAGTTTAGGGAGCGACGATCAGCCCCAGCATTTT.